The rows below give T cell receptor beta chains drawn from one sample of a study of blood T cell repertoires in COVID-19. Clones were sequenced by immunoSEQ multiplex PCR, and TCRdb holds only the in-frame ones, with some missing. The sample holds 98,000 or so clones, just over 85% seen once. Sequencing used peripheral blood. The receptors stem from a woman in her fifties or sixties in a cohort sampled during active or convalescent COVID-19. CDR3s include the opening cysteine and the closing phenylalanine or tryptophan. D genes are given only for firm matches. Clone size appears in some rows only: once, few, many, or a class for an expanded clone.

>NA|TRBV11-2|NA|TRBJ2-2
CASSLDQVTGELFF
TGTGCCAGCAGCTTAGATCAGGTCACCGGGGAGCTGTTTTTT
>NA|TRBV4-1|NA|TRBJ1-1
CASSQDGGQTNTEAFF
TGCGCCAGCAGCCAAGATGGCGGACAGACGAACACTGAAGCTTTCTTT
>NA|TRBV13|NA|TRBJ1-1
CASRSAGLNTEAFF
TGTGCCAGCAGGTCGGCAGGTTTGAACACTGAAGCTTTCTTT
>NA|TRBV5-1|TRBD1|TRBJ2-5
CASSLLGQGGETQYF
TGCGCCAGCAGCTTGTTGGGACAGGGAGGAGAGACCCAGTACTTC
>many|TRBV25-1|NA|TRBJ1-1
CASSRAGVNTEAFF
TGTGCCAGCAGTCGGGCAGGGGTGAACACTGAAGCTTTCTTT
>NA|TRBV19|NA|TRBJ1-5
CASSPAGAYQPQHF
TGTGCCAGTAGCCCGGCAGGGGCGTACCAGCCCCAGCATTTT
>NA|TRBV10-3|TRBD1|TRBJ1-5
CAIAGQSNQPQHF
TGTGCCATTGCGGGACAGAGCAATCAGCCCCAGCATTTT
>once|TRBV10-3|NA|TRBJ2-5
CAISERRTSGWETQYF
TGTGCCATCAGTGAACGGAGAACTAGTGGTTGGGAGACCCAGTACTTC
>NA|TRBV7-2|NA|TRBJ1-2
CASSLAWVGAGYTF
TGTGCCAGCAGCTTAGCCTGGGTAGGGGCTGGCTACACCTTC
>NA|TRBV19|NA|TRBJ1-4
CALRSGEKLFF
TGTGCCCTCCGGAGCGGTGAAAAACTGTTTTTT
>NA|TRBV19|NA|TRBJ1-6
CASRMDSYNSPLHF
TGTGCCAGTAGGATGGACAGCTATAATTCACCCCTCCACTTT
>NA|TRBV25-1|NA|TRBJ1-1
CASSSGNSRNTEAFF
TGTGCCAGCAGTTCAGGTAATTCGAGAAACACTGAAGCTTTCTTT
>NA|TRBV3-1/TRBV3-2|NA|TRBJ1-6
CASSQRSRGISPLHF
TGTGCCAGCAGCCAAAGGTCCCGGGGGATTTCACCCCTCCACTTT
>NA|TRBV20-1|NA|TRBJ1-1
CNGMDYTEAFF
TGCAACGGGATGGACTACACTGAAGCTTTCTTT
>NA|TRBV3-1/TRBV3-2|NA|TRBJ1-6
CASSQKGGNSPLHF
TGTGCCAGCAGCCAAAAGGGAGGTAATTCACCCCTCCACTTT
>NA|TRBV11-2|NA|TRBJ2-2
CASSLGTANTGELFF
TGTGCCAGCAGCTTAGGAACAGCGAACACCGGGGAGCTGTTTTTT
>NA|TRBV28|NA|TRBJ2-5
CASSPGSGIGVQETQYF
TGTGCCAGCAGTCCGGGGTCGGGGATCGGCGTACAAGAGACCCAGTACTTC
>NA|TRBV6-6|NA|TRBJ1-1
CASSYSEGIAEAFF
TGTGCCAGCAGTTACTCGGAGGGTATCGCTGAAGCTTTCTTT
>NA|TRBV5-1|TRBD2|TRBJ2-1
CASSLVSGGFNEQFF
TGCGCCAGCAGCTTGGTTAGCGGGGGGTTCAATGAGCAGTTCTTC
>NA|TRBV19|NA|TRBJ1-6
CASSTIAGGRGGSPLHF
TGTGCCAGTAGTACGATAGCCGGGGGGCGAGGTGGGTCACCCCTCCACTTT
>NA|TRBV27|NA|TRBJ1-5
CASSYGGAQPQHF
TGTGCCAGCAGTTATGGGGGGGCTCAGCCCCAGCATTTT
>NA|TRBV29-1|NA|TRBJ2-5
CSVGQRETQYF
TGCAGTGTTGGACAGAGGGAGACCCAGTACTTC
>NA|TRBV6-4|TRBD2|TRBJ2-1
CASSNLAGAHNEQFF
TGTGCCAGCAGTAACCTAGCGGGGGCGCACAATGAGCAGTTCTTC
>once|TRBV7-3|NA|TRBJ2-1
CASSLWQGLYNEQFF
TGTGCCAGCAGCTTGTGGCAGGGGCTTTACAATGAGCAGTTCTTC
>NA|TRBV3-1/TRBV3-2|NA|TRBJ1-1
CASSPQLTGTEAFF
TGTGCCAGCAGCCCACAGCTCACTGGCACTGAAGCTTTCTTT
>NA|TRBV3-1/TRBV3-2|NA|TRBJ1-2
CASRLSAGFESYGYTF
TGTGCCAGCAGACTTTCCGCAGGGTTTGAGAGCTATGGCTACACCTTC
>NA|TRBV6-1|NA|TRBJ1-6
CASSEWGRNSPLHF
TGTGCCAGCAGTGAGTGGGGGCGAAATTCACCCCTCCACTTT
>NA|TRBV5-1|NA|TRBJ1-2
CASSWGEQGYGYTF
TGCGCCAGCAGCTGGGGTGAACAGGGCTATGGCTACACCTTC
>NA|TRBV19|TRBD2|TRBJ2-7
CASSSGGVYEQYF
TGTGCCAGTTCTAGCGGGGGGGTATACGAGCAGTACTTC
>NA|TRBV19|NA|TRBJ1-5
CASSISGGAGQPQHF
TGTGCCAGTAGTATCTCAGGAGGGGCTGGTCAGCCCCAGCATTTT
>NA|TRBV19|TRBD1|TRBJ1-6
CASSIGRGNSPLHF
TGTGCCAGTAGTATCGGCAGGGGGAATTCACCCCTCCACTTT
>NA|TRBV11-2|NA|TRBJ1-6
CASSLEGPGGVSALHF
TGTGCCAGCAGCTTAGAGGGTCCCGGTGGAGTTTCAGCCCTCCACTTT
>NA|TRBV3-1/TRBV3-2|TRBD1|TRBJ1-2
CASSHSPGGASYGYTF
TGTGCCAGCAGCCACTCTCCAGGGGGCGCCAGCTATGGCTACACCTTC
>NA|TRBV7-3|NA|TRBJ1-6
CASSSSLGAGTLHF
TGTGCCAGCAGCTCTAGTTTAGGTGCGGGAACCCTCCACTTT
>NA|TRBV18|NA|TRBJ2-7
CASSPAVGVYEQYF
TGTGCCAGCTCACCAGCCGTCGGGGTCTACGAGCAGTACTTC
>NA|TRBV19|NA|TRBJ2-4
CASSMRYEGIAKNIQYF
TGTGCCAGTAGTATGAGGTATGAGGGAATAGCCAAAAACATTCAGTACTTC
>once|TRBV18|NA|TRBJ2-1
CASSPRDYNEQFF
TGTGCCAGCTCACCACGCGACTACAATGAGCAGTTCTTC
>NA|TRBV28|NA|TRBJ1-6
CASRTPGGRSNSPLHF
TGTGCCAGCAGGACCCCGGGGGGCAGAAGTAATTCACCCCTCCACTTT
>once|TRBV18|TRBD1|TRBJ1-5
CASSPGQSLNQPQHF
TGTGCCAGCTCGCCGGGACAGTCCTTAAATCAGCCCCAGCATTTT
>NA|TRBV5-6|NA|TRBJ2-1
CASSSIAGVSEQFF
TGTGCCAGCAGCTCCATTGCAGGGGTCAGTGAGCAGTTCTTC
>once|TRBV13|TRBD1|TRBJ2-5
CASSRQGLQETQYF
TGTGCCAGCAGCAGACAGGGGCTCCAAGAGACCCAGTACTTC
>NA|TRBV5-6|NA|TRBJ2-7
CASSSGLNTYEQYF
TGTGCCAGCAGCTCGGGACTTAACACCTACGAGCAGTACTTC
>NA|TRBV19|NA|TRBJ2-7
CASSSQGYHEQYF
TGTGCCAGTAGTTCACAGGGTTACCACGAGCAGTACTTC
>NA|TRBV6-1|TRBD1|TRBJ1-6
CASSESVTGGRYSPLHF
TGTGCCAGCAGTGAATCGGTGACAGGGGGCAGGTATTCACCCCTCCACTTT
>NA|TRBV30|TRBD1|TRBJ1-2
CAWRPAQTGAKNYGYTF
TGTGCCTGGAGGCCCGCGCAAACAGGGGCGAAGAACTATGGCTACACCTTC
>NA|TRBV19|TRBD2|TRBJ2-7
CASSRTSDPGGEQYF
TGTGCCAGTAGCCGGACTAGCGACCCCGGGGGGGAGCAGTACTTC
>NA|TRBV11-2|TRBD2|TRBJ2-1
CASSTRLAGVENEQFF
TGTGCCAGCAGCACCCGACTAGCGGGAGTGGAAAATGAGCAGTTCTTC
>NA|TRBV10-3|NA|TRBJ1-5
CAISESRTGGSNQPQHF
TGTGCCATCAGTGAGTCTCGAACCGGGGGGAGCAATCAGCCCCAGCATTTT
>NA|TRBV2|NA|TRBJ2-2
CASIGANTGELFF
TGTGCCAGCATCGGAGCGAACACCGGGGAGCTGTTTTTT
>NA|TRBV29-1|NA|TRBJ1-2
CSAVGAGGYTF
TGCAGCGCCGTGGGGGCCGGTGGCTACACCTTC